The clone carrying this TCR beta chain has a handful of counts. Its antigen is not identified. This sample was taken from a study of T cell repertoires in cytomegalovirus infection. The ends were cut back, 0 bases at V and 3 bases at J, with 21 bases in the middle. Germline V CDR1 and CDR2: LGHNA, YNFKEQ. There are 19 residues in the CDR3. TCRdb reprocessed the reads via MiXCR and lists one record per CDR3 protein. The data contain more than 250,000 distinct CDR3 sequences, 20% to 30% of them singletons. Whole-study results and caveats: CMV-specific HLA-C-restricted TCR beta clonotypes dominated the ex vivo response.

The sample consisted of cultured PBMCs, taken from culture after CMV antigen stimulation. The genes are TRBV4-2 and TRBJ2-1; D is possibly TRBD2 (6 bases). The receptor was isolated from a human donor in good health (CMV status not recorded). Some clones in this sample may be carry-over from other donors' samples. In DNA form, the CDR3 reads TGTGCCAGCAGCCAAGAAGCGGGCAGCGACCCCCAAGGCTACAATGAGCAGTTCTTC. It encodes CASSQEAGSDPQGYNEQFF.